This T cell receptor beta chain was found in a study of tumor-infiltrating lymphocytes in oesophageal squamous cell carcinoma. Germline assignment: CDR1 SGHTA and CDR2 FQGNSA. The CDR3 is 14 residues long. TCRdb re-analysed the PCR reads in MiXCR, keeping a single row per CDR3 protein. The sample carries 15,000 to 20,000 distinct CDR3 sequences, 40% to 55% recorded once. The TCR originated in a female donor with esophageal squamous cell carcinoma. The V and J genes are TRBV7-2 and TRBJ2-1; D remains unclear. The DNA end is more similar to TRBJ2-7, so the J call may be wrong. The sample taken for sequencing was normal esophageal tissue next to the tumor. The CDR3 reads CASSQETGSNEQYF. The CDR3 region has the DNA TGTGCCAGCAGCCAGGAGACCGGGTCAAATGAGCAGTACTTC.